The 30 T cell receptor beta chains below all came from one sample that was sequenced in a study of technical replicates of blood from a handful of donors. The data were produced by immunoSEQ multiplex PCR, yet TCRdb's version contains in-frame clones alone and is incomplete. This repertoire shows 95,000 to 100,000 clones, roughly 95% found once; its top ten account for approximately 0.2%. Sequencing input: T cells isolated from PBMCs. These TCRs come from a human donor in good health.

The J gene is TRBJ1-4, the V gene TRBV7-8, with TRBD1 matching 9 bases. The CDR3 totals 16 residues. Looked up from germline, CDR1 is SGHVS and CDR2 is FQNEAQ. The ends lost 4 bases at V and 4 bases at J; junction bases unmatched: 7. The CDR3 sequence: CASSSPGQGFNEKLFF. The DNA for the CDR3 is TGTGCCAGCAGCTCCCCGGGACAGGGATTTAATGAAAAACTGTTTTTT.

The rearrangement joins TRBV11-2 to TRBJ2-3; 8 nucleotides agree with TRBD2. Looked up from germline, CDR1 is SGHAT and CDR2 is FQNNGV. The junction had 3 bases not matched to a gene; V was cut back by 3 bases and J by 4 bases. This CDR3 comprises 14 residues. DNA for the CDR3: TGTGCCAGCAGCTTCGGGACTAGGTCAGATACGCAGTATTTT. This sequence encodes CASSFGTRSDTQYF.

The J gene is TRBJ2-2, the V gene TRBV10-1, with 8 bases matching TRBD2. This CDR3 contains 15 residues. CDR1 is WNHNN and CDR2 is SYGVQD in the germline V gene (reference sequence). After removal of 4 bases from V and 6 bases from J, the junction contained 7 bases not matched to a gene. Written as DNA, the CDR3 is TGCGCCAGCAGTGCGGAGCGGGAGCGTTCCGGGGAGCTGTTTTTT. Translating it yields CASSAERERSGELFF.

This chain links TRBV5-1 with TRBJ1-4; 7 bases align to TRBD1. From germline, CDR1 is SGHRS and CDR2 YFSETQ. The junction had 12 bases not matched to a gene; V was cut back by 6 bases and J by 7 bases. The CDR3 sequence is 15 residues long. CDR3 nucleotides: TGCGCCAGCAATATCGAGGGGGCGCGGGGTGAAAAACTGTTTTTT. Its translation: CASNIEGARGEKLFF.

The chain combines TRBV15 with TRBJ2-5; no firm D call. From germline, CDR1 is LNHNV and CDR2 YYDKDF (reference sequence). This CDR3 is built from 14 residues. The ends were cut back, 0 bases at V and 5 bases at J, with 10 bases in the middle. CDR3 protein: CATSRDLKEETQYF. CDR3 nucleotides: TGTGCCACCAGCAGAGATCTGAAGGAGGAGACCCAGTACTTC.

The CDR3 is CASSPIGRGTEAFF. The CDR3 DNA reads TGCGCCAGCAGCCCCATAGGGCGAGGGACTGAAGCTTTCTTT. This sequence joins TRBV5-1 and TRBJ1-1, with no clear D. This CDR3 has 14 residues. V dropped 4 bases and J dropped 5 bases, with 15 bases sitting between them. Germline V lookup: CDR1 SGHRS, CDR2 YFSETQ.

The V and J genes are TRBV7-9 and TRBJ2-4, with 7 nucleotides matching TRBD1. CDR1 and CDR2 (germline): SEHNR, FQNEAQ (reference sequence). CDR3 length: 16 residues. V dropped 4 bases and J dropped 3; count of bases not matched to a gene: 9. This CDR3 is CASSYLGGADKNIQYF. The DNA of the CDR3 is TGTGCCAGCAGCTACCTAGGGGGCGCAGACAAAAACATTCAGTACTTC. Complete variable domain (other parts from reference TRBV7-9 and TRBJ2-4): DTGVSQNPRHKITKRGQNVTFRCDPISEHNRLYWYRQTLGQGPEFLTYFQNEAQLEKSRLLSDRFSAERPKGSFSTLEIQRTEQGDSAMYLCASSYLGGADKNIQYFGAGTRLSVL.

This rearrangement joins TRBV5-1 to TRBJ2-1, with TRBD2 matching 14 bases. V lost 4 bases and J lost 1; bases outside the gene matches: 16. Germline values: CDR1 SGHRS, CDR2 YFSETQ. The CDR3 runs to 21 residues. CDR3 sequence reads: CASSPGTSGSGVLGSYNEQFF. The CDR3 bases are TGCGCCAGCAGCCCCGGGACTAGCGGGAGCGGGGTTCTAGGGTCCTACAATGAGCAGTTCTTC.

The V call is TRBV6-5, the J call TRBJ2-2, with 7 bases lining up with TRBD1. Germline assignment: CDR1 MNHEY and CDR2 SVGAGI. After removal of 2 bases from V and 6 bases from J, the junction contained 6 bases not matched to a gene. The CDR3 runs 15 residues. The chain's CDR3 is CASSYSTGDSGELFF. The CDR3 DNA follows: TGTGCCAGCAGTTACAGTACAGGGGATTCCGGGGAGCTGTTTTTT.

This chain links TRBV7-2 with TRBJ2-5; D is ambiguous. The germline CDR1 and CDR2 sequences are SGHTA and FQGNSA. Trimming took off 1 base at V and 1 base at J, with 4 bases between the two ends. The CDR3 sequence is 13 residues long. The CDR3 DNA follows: TGTGCCAGCAGCTTAGGAGGCCAAGAGACCCAGTACTTC. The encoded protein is CASSLGGQETQYF.

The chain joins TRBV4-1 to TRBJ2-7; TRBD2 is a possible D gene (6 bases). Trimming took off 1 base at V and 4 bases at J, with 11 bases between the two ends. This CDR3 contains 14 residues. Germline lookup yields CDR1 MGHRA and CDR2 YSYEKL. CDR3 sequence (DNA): TGCGCCAGCAGCCAAGTTGGCGGGGCGTACGAGCAGTACTTC. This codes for CASSQVGGAYEQYF.

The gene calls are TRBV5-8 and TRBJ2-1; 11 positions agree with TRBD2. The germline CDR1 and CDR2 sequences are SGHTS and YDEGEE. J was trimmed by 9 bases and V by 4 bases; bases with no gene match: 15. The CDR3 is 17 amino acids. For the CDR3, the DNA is TGTGCCAGCAGCCTGAGGACTAGCGGGCGTGCGGGGAGTGAGCAGTTCTTC. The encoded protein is CASSLRTSGRAGSEQFF.

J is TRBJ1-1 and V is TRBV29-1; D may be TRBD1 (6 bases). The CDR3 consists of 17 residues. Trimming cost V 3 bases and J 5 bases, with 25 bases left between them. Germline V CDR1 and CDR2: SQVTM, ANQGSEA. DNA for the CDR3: TGCAGCGTTGAGGAAGCCGGACAGCGCGTGTCAGGTACTGAAGCTTTCTTT. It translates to CSVEEAGQRVSGTEAFF.

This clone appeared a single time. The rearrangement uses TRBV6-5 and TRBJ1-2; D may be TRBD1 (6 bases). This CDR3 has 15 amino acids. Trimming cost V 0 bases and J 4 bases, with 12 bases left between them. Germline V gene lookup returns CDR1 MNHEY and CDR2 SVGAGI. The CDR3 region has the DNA TGTGCCAGCAGTTACTCGGTACGGGACACCTATGGCTACACCTTC. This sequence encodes CASSYSVRDTYGYTF.

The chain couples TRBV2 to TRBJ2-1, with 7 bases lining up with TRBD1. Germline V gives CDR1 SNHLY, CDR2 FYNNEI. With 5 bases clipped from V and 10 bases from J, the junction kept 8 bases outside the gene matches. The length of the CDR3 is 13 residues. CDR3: CASSTTMDREQFF. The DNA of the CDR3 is TGTGCCAGCAGTACGACCATGGACAGGGAGCAGTTCTTC.

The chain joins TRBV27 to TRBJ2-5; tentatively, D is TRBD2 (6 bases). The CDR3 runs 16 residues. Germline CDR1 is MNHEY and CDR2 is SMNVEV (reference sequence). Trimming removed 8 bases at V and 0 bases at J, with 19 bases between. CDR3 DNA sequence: TGTGCCAGCTCGTTAGTAGGAGGGGCAGACCAAGAGACCCAGTACTTC. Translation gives CASSLVGGADQETQYF.

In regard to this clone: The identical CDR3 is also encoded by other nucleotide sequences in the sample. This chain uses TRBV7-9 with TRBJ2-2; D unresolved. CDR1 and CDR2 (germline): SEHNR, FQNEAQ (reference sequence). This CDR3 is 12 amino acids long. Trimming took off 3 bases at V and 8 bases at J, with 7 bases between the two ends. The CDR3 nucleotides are TGTGCCAGCAGCTTGTTGTCAGGGGAGCTGTTTTTT. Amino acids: CASSLLSGELFF. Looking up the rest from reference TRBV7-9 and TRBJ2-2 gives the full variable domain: DTGVSQNPRHKITKRGQNVTFRCDPISEHNRLYWYRQTLGQGPEFLTYFQNEAQLEKSRLLSDRFSAERPKGSFSTLEIQRTEQGDSAMYLCASSLLSGELFFGEGSRLTVL.

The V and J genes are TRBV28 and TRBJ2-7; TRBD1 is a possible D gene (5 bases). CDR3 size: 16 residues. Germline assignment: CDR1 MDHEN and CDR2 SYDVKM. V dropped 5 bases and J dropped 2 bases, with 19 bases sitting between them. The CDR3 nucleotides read TGTGCCAGCAGTACCACCTTGGCAGCAGGGCCCTACGAGCAGTACTTC. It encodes CASSTTLAAGPYEQYF.

CDR3 in DNA: TGTGCCAGCAGTGTCGGGGGGGGACAGAACTCACTTGGCTACACCTTC. This gives the protein CASSVGGGQNSLGYTF. The chain recombines TRBV6-4 with TRBJ1-2; 7 bases are shared with TRBD1. V gave up 4 bases and J gave up 7 bases; unmatched junction bases: 15. The length of the CDR3 is 16 residues. Germline V CDR1 and CDR2: MRHNA, SNTAGT.

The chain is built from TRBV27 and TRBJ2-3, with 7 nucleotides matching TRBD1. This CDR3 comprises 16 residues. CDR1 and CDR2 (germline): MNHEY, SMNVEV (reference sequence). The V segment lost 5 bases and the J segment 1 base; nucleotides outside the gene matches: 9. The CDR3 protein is CASSETGSPRTDTQYF. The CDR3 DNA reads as TGTGCCAGCAGTGAGACAGGGAGTCCCCGCACAGATACGCAGTATTTT.

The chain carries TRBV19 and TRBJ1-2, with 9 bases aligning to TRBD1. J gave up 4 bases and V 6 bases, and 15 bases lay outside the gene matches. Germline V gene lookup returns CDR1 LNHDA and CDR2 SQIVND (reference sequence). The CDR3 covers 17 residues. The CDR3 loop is CASSRDFGGQGLYGYTF. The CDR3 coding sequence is TGTGCCAGTAGCCGGGACTTTGGGGGACAGGGACTCTATGGCTACACCTTC.

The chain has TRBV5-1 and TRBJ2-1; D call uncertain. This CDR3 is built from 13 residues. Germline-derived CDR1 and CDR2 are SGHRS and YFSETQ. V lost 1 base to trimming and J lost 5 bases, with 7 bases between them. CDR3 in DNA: TGCGCCAGCAGCTTGCCCAGCGACAATGAGCAGTTCTTC. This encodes CASSLPSDNEQFF.

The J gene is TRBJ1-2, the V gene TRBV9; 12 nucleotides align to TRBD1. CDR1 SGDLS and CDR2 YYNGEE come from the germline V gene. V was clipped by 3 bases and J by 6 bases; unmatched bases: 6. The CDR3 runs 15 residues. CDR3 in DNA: TGTGCCAGCAGCGACCGGGACAGGGGGCATGATGGCTACACCTTC. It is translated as CASSDRDRGHDGYTF.

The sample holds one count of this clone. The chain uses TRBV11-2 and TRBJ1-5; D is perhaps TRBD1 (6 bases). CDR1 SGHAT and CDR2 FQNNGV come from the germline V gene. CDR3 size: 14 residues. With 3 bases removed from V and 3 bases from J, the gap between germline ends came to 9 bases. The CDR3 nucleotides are TGTGCCAGCAGCTTGCAGGGGTACAATCAGCCCCAGCATTTT. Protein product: CASSLQGYNQPQHF.

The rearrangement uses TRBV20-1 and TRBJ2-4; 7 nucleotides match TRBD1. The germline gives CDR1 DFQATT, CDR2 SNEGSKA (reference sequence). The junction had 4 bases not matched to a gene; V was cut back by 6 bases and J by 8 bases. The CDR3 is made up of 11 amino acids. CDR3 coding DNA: TGCAGTGCCCGACAGGGTTACATTCAGTACTTC. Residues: CSARQGYIQYF.

As DNA, the CDR3 is TGCGCCAGCAGCCAAATAGGGGGCGACTATGGCTACACCTTC. Residues: CASSQIGGDYGYTF. The chain is built from TRBV4-1 and TRBJ1-2; 7 nucleotides match TRBD1. The CDR3 spans 14 residues. Trimming took 2 bases from V and 3 from J; bases not matched to a gene: 3. The germline V gene has CDR1 MGHRA and CDR2 YSYEKL.

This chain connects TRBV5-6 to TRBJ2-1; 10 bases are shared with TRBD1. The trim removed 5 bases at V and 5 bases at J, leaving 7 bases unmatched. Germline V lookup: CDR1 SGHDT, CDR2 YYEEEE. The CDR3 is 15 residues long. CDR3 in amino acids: CASSGRQGAHNEQFF. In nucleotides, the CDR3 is TGTGCCAGCAGTGGCAGACAGGGGGCCCACAATGAGCAGTTCTTC.

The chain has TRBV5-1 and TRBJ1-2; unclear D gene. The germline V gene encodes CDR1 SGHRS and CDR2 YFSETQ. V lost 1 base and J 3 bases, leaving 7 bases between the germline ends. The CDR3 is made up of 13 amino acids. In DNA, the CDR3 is TGCGCCAGCAGCTTGTCACGGGACTATGGCTACACCTTC. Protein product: CASSLSRDYGYTF.

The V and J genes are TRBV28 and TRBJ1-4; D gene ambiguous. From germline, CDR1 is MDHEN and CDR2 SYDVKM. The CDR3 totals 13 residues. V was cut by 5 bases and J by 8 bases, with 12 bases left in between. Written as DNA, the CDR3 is TGTGCCAGCAGTCCCGAGGTCGAGGAAAAACTGTTTTTT. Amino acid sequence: CASSPEVEEKLFF.

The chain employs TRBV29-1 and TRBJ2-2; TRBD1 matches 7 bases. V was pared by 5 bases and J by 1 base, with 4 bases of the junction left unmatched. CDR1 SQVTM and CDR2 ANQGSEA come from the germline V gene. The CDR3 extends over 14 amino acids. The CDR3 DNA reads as TGCAGCGTTTACGGGACAGAGAACACCGGGGAGCTGTTTTTT. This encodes CSVYGTENTGELFF.